This passage covers 13 T cell receptor beta chains from one sample sequenced in a study of control samples from healthy donors and cancer patients. Profiled with immunoSEQ multiplex PCR; TCRdb holds only in-frame clones, not every one. Of about 130,000 clones in the sample, 80% to 95% were seen once. Input material: blood. The receptors were sampled from a man aged 18-30 years in good health.

V gene TRBV6-5 combines with J gene TRBJ1-1; D is uncertain. V was cut by 0 bases and J by 11 bases, with 13 bases left in between. CDR1 MNHEY and CDR2 SVGAGI come from the germline V gene. The CDR3 is 13 amino acids. Written as DNA, the CDR3 is TGTGCCAGCAGTTACTCACAGCCAAGGGAGGCTTTCTTT. This gives the protein CASSYSQPREAFF.

This rearrangement joins TRBV18 to TRBJ1-5, with no clear D. The CDR3 contains 11 residues. Germline CDR1 and CDR2: KGHSH and LQKENI. V was shortened by 5 bases and J by 6 bases, with 5 bases between the two germline ends. CDR3 sequence: CASSSLQPQHF. The CDR3 nucleotides are TGTGCCAGCTCATCTCTTCAGCCCCAGCATTTT. Variable domain in full (rest from reference TRBV18 and TRBJ1-5): NAGVMQNPRHLVRRRGQEARLRCSPMKGHSHVYWYRQLPEEGLKFMVYLQKENIIDESGMPKERFSAEFPKEGPSILRIQQVVRGDSAAYFCASSSLQPQHFGDGTRLSIL.

The chain couples TRBV5-1 to TRBJ1-2; 7 bases are a match to TRBD1. Germline assignment: CDR1 SGHRS and CDR2 YFSETQ. The V and J ends lost 4 bases and 8 bases, in that order; junction bases with no gene match: 14. This CDR3 comprises 15 residues. The CDR3: CASSRTGTFLEGYTF. The CDR3 nucleotides read TGCGCCAGCAGCAGGACAGGTACCTTCTTAGAGGGCTACACCTTC.

V and J are TRBV11-2 and TRBJ2-1; 8 bases fit TRBD2. Germline V gene lookup returns CDR1 SGHAT and CDR2 FQNNGV. The length of the CDR3 is 16 residues. The V segment lost 4 bases and the J segment 3 bases; nucleotides outside the gene matches: 8. CDR3 amino acids: CASSYLAGSIYNEQFF. The CDR3 nucleotides read TGTGCCAGCAGCTATTTAGCGGGATCAATCTACAATGAGCAGTTCTTC.

This clone came up once. V usage is TRBV7-3 and J usage is TRBJ1-3; a weak D match, TRBD1 (6 bases). Trimming cost V 2 bases and J 1 base, with 12 bases left between them. The germline V gene encodes CDR1 SGHTA and CDR2 FQGTGA. The CDR3 has 16 residues. This CDR3 is CASSLSGGTSGNTIYF. CDR3 DNA: TGTGCCAGCAGCTTATCCGGGGGCACTTCTGGAAACACCATATATTTT. The entire variable domain, with the rest obtained from reference TRBV7-3 and TRBJ1-3, is as follows: GAGVSQTPSNKVTEKGKYVELRCDPISGHTALYWYRQSLGQGPEFLIYFQGTGAADDSGLPNDRFFAVRPEGSVSTLKIQRTERGDSAVYLCASSLSGGTSGNTIYFGEGSWLTVV.

The chain employs TRBV3-1 (or the pseudogene TRBV3-2) and TRBJ2-1; D might be TRBD1 (6 bases). Germline assignment: CDR1 LGHDT and CDR2 YNNKEL (reference sequence). V shed 0 bases and J shed 3 bases, with 15 bases lying between them. The CDR3 has 17 amino acids. The CDR3 coding sequence is TGTGCCAGCAGCCAAGAAGCAAACAGGGTCGTCTACAATGAGCAGTTCTTC. It is translated as CASSQEANRVVYNEQFF.

The chain carries TRBV9 and TRBJ2-1, with TRBD1 matching 10 bases. V shed 3 bases, J shed 7 bases, and the junction held 4 bases outside the gene matches. The CDR3 has 14 amino acids. In germline, CDR1 is SGDLS, CDR2 YYNGEE. This CDR3 is CASSATGGENEQFF. DNA for the CDR3: TGTGCCAGCAGCGCGACAGGGGGCGAGAATGAGCAGTTCTTC.

The CDR3 region is CASSVAQEGAVGQYF. CDR3 nucleotides: TGTGCCAGCAGCGTAGCCCAGGAAGGGGCGGTCGGGCAGTACTTC. The chain recombines TRBV9 with TRBJ2-7; perhaps TRBD1 as D (5 bases). Per germline, CDR1 SGDLS and CDR2 YYNGEE. There are 15 residues in the CDR3. Trimming stripped 0 bases from V and 9 bases from J, with 19 bases between.

The chain combines TRBV9 with TRBJ1-3; D is ambiguous. The CDR3 sequence is 17 residues long. Looked up from germline, CDR1 is SGDLS and CDR2 is YYNGEE. The V gene lost 4 bases and the J gene lost 0 bases, with 17 bases spanning the gap. The CDR3 loop reads CASSSEMGSHSGNTIYF. DNA for the CDR3: TGTGCCAGCAGCTCAGAAATGGGCAGCCACTCTGGAAACACCATATATTTT.

The rearrangement links TRBV6-5 to TRBJ1-6; no reliable D call. The length of the CDR3 is 15 residues. Germline V gene lookup returns CDR1 MNHEY and CDR2 SVGAGI. The V gene lost 7 bases and the J gene lost 4 bases, with 14 bases spanning the gap. The CDR3 reads CASTGSGLYNSPLHF. The CDR3 DNA sequence: TGTGCCAGCACGGGCAGTGGACTTTATAATTCACCCCTCCACTTT.

The chain combines TRBV27 with TRBJ2-7, with D perhaps given as TRBD1 or TRBD2 (5 bases each). Germline V lookup: CDR1 MNHEY, CDR2 SMNVEV (reference sequence). V was pared by 5 bases and J by 7 bases, with 27 bases between. This CDR3 has 17 amino acids. Here the CDR3 DNA reads TGTGCCAGCAGTCACCACTACCCAAGGGGCCTGACGGGGGAGCAGTACTTC. Translation gives CASSHHYPRGLTGEQYF.

This chain connects TRBV9 to TRBJ1-6; perhaps TRBD1 as D (6 bases). Trimming pared 4 bases from V and 7 bases from J, leaving 12 bases between. CDR3 length equals 14 residues. Germline assignment: CDR1 SGDLS and CDR2 YYNGEE. CDR3 residues: CASSPRGGNSPLHF. In nucleotides, the CDR3 is TGTGCCAGCAGCCCTAGGGGGGGGAATTCACCCCTCCACTTT.

The chain links TRBV19 to TRBJ1-6, with D perhaps TRBD1 (5 bases). The CDR3 spans 12 residues. Trimming pared 5 bases from V and 11 bases from J, leaving 10 bases between. Germline CDR1 is LNHDA and CDR2 is SQIVND (reference sequence). The CDR3 DNA is TGTGCCAGTAGTGCGACAGATACACCCCTCCACTTT. Protein product: CASSATDTPLHF.